The T cell receptor (beta chain) described here comes from a study of Ad26.COV2.S vaccination and SARS-CoV-2 variants. As for the study in general: Administration of Ad26.COV2.S was intramuscular, either once or twice 56 days apart.

Treatment: 15 to 20 received Ad26.COV2.S at low or high dose, single or two shots; about 5 received placebo; per-sample allocation not given. After the first vaccine or placebo injection, samples were drawn on day 63. Libraries were prepared by immunoSEQ multiplex PCR; TCRdb keeps only in-frame clonotypes and omits some of them. The table has about 400,000 clones, about four fifths seen once. Study-wide points: Substantial response breadth was reportedly seen for spike-specific CD8+ and CD4+ T cells after vaccination. Quantification of TCR breadth and depth may have yielded underestimates of total T cell responses. Vaccine recipients posted higher spike-specific TCR breadth than their placebo counterparts.

V trimming: 6 bases; J trimming: 14 bases; junction bases outside the gene matches: 11. The germline V gene encodes CDR1 SNHLY and CDR2 FYNNEI. The CDR3 length is 13 residues. As for this clone: The antigen is undetermined.

This chain connects TRBV2 to TRBJ1-4, with 8 bases matching TRBD1. Sequencing was performed on peripheral blood, taken in a trial of Ad26.COV2.S vaccine versus placebo. The TCR sequence derives from a person between 18 and 65 years old who received the Ad26.COV2.S COVID-19 vaccine or a placebo. CDR3 region: CASSTTGAGQLFF. The CDR3 DNA sequence: TGTGCCAGCAGCACGACAGGGGCGGGTCAGCTGTTTTTT.